Given below is one T cell receptor (beta chain) in context. These data belong to a study of T cell changes during pregnancy in multiple sclerosis. The CDR3 spans 14 residues. Germline-derived CDR1 and CDR2 are SEHNR and FQNEAQ (reference sequence). V was cut by 5 bases and J by 7 bases, with 18 bases left in between. The method was immunoSEQ multiplex PCR; TCRdb's version includes in-frame clones alone and lacks a portion of them. The sample lists approximately 41,000 clones; 90% were seen once. This chain uses TRBV7-9 with TRBJ2-7; D is possibly TRBD1 (5 bases). This TCR was sampled from a female donor with multiple sclerosis, enrolled in a pregnancy study. This specimen consisted of CD4+ T cells from peripheral blood mononuclear cells, obtained in the second trimester of pregnancy. CDR3 in amino acids: CASSPLVGAGEQYF. In DNA form, the CDR3 reads TGTGCCAGCAGCCCTCTAGTAGGGGCTGGGGAGCAGTACTTC.